The 16 T cell receptor beta chains below all came from one sample that was sequenced in a study of T cells in Graves' hyperthyroidism and ophthalmopathy. Amplified regions were TCR beta CDR3 sequences from RNA transcripts. The primer set for the first-round RT-PCR of the TCR CDR3 was HTBI. TCRdb fed the multiplex PCR reads into MiXCR, producing one record per CDR3 protein. The sample yields about 640,000 distinct CDR3 sequences, roughly 20% seen once. What was sequenced was blood. Receptors were obtained from a man under 40 with Graves' ophthalmopathy.

This chain joins TRBV6-1 and TRBJ2-6; D perhaps matches TRBD2 (6 bases). CDR3 length: 18 amino acids. Germline V gene lookup returns CDR1 MNHNS and CDR2 SASEGT. V was cut by 8 bases and J by 0 bases, with 20 bases left in between. The CDR3 sequence is CASARRRDGNSGANVLTF. The CDR3 nucleotides read TGTGCCAGCGCGAGGAGGAGGGACGGCAACTCTGGGGCCAACGTCCTGACTTTC.

This clonotype has just a few counts. The rearrangement links TRBV28 to TRBJ2-1; no clear D gene. The CDR3 extends over 13 amino acids. Trimming removed 2 bases at V and 8 bases at J, with 10 bases between. Germline values: CDR1 MDHEN, CDR2 SYDVKM. The CDR3 DNA reads TGTGCCAGCAGTTTAGAACTGGTAGATGAGCAGTTCTTC. Protein sequence: CASSLELVDEQFF. The variable domain in full, completed from reference TRBV28 and TRBJ2-1, reads DVKVTQSSRYLVKRTGEKVFLECVQDMDHENMFWYRQDPGLGLRLIYFSYDVKMKEKGDIPEGYSVSREKKERFSLILESASTNQTSMYLCASSLELVDEQFFGPGTRLTVL.

This chain links TRBV4-1 with TRBJ2-7; 7 nucleotides line up with TRBD2. Germline assignment: CDR1 MGHRA and CDR2 YSYEKL. The CDR3 runs to 14 residues. With 1 base clipped from V and 3 bases from J, the junction kept 3 bases outside the gene matches. The CDR3 reads CASSQGQRGYEQYF. The CDR3 DNA sequence: TGCGCCAGCAGCCAAGGGCAGCGGGGCTACGAGCAGTACTTC.

The gene calls are TRBV6-2 or TRBV6-3 and TRBJ2-7, with no clear D. This CDR3 has 14 amino acids. Germline loops: CDR1 MNHEY, CDR2 SVGEGT. Trimming stripped 3 bases from V and 3 bases from J, with 12 bases between. The CDR3 sequence is CASSYNRPRYEQYF. The CDR3 DNA reads as TGTGCCAGCAGTTATAACCGCCCCCGCTACGAGCAGTACTTC.

Remarks on this clonotype: This may stem from a read error, because a much larger clone lies one nucleotide away. The rearrangement uses TRBV28 and TRBJ2-7, with 12 bases aligning to TRBD2. The CDR3 has 15 residues. CDR1 MDHEN and CDR2 SYDVKM come from the germline V gene. The CDR3 here is CVSGTTSGRTREQYF. The CDR3 coding sequence is TGTGTCAGCGGCACGACTAGCGGGAGAACTCGCGAGCAGTACTTC.

This clonotype was counted a few times. The J gene is TRBJ2-1, the V gene TRBV18; D is possibly TRBD1 (5 bases). V was clipped by 8 bases and J by 5 bases, with 16 bases between them. The length of the CDR3 is 14 residues. Germline CDR1 reads KGHSH; CDR2 reads LQKENI. CDR3 DNA sequence: TGTGCCAGCGCGCTTCGACAGCACGACAATGAGCAGTTCTTC. Translating it yields CASALRQHDNEQFF.

In this sample, this clonotype turned up many times. V gene TRBV11-3 combines with J gene TRBJ2-7; tentative D call: TRBD1 (6 bases). In germline, CDR1 is SGHNT, CDR2 YENEEA. The CDR3 has 14 residues. Trimming removed 4 bases at V and 0 bases at J, with 10 bases between. CDR3 sequence: CASSSDSSSYEQYF. For the CDR3, the DNA is TGTGCCAGCAGCTCGGACAGTAGCTCCTACGAGCAGTACTTC.

The V gene is TRBV10-3, the J gene TRBJ2-5; D is undetermined. From germline, CDR1 is ENHRY and CDR2 SYGVKD. This CDR3 comprises 13 residues. Trimming removed 3 bases from V and 1 base from J, with 6 bases in between. CDR3 sequence: CAISETVQETQYF. The CDR3 region has the DNA TGTGCCATCAGTGAAACGGTCCAAGAGACCCAGTACTTC.

The J gene is TRBJ2-5, the V gene TRBV11-2, with TRBD2 matching 13 bases. V shed 5 bases, J shed 4 bases, and the junction held 4 bases outside the gene matches. The CDR3 loop spans 15 amino acids. Germline CDR1 and CDR2: SGHAT and FQNNGV. The CDR3 region has the DNA TGTGCCAGCAGCGACGGGACTAGCGGGACAGAGACCCAGTACTTC. Its translation: CASSDGTSGTETQYF. Variable domain in full (rest from reference TRBV11-2 and TRBJ2-5): EAGVAQSPRYKIIEKRQSVAFWCNPISGHATLYWYQQILGQGPKLLIQFQNNGVVDDSQLPKDRFSAERLKGVDSTLKIQPAKLEDSAVYLCASSDGTSGTETQYFGPGTRLLVL.

This clonotype was counted a few times. This chain links TRBV20-1 with TRBJ2-3; D not certain. Germline V gene sequence: CDR1 DFQATT, CDR2 SNEGSKA (reference sequence). V lost 5 bases and J lost 4, with 7 bases in between. The CDR3 has 11 residues. The CDR3: CSAYPADTQYF. In DNA, the CDR3 is TGCAGTGCTTACCCAGCAGATACGCAGTATTTT.

The chain has TRBV7-2 and TRBJ2-3; possibly TRBD2 for D (7 bases). CDR1 and CDR2 from the germline V gene are SGHTA and FQGNSA. CDR3 length equals 20 residues. Trimming took off 3 bases at V and 4 bases at J, with 29 bases between the two ends. The CDR3 region has the DNA TGTGCCAGCAGCTTCTCGGTGGGCTTCACAGGGCTAGCGGATGCAGATACGCAGTATTTT. This gives the protein CASSFSVGFTGLADADTQYF.

This clonotype has more than one count but fewer than ten. The rearrangement joins TRBV27 to TRBJ2-3, with 9 bases identical to TRBD2. From germline, CDR1 is MNHEY and CDR2 SMNVEV (reference sequence). The CDR3 has 18 residues. The trim removed 8 bases at V and 0 bases at J, leaving 15 bases unmatched. The CDR3 region has the DNA TGTGCCAGCCTCCCTTCCCCCCTAGCGGGGACTAGCACAGATACGCAGTATTTT. Encoded protein: CASLPSPLAGTSTDTQYF.

V is TRBV28 and J is TRBJ2-5, with D perhaps given as TRBD1 or TRBD2 (5 bases each). The V gene lost 4 bases and the J gene lost 4 bases, with 10 bases spanning the gap. The CDR3 sequence is 13 residues long. Germline V gene lookup returns CDR1 MDHEN and CDR2 SYDVKM. In DNA form, the CDR3 reads TGTGCCAGCAGTTGGGGGTGGGGAGAGACCCAGTACTTC. It specifies CASSWGWGETQYF.

The rearrangement links TRBV4-1 to TRBJ1-1, with D possibly being TRBD1 (6 bases). V was pared by 4 bases and J by 5 bases, with 17 bases between. The CDR3 spans 15 residues. Germline V CDR1 and CDR2: MGHRA, YSYEKL. CDR3 protein: CASSLTGIRSTEAFF. The CDR3, as DNA: TGCGCCAGCAGCCTTACAGGGATAAGGAGTACTGAAGCTTTCTTT.

This clonotype was counted a few times. The V call is TRBV29-1, the J call TRBJ2-3, with 7 bases identical to TRBD1. Germline CDR1 and CDR2: SQVTM and ANQGSEA. This CDR3 has 13 amino acids. After removal of 4 bases from V and 6 bases from J, the junction contained 7 bases not matched to a gene. CDR3 sequence (DNA): TGCAGCGTTGGCGTCAGGGGGACGGATACGCAGTATTTT. Its protein is CSVGVRGTDTQYF.

This clonotype was seen more than once but under ten times. The chain recombines TRBV5-1 with TRBJ2-7; possible D gene TRBD1, 6 bases. The CDR3 has 14 residues. V lost 4 bases and J lost 2, with 13 bases in between. From germline, CDR1 is SGHRS and CDR2 YFSETQ. The CDR3 loop is CASSVNTGPYEQYF. CDR3 DNA: TGCGCCAGCAGCGTAAACACAGGGCCCTACGAGCAGTACTTC.